Following are 30 T cell receptor beta chains from one sample sequenced in a study of human CD8 memory T cell subsets. Libraries for TCR beta were constructed using UMI-labeled 5' RACE. Following a re-call of the 5' RACE reads, TCRdb has one entry per CDR3 protein and lacks DNA. This specimen shows some 6,300 distinct CDR3 sequences; the ten leading clones hold about 22%. Sequencing was done on a sample of CD8+ stem-like memory T cells (TSCM and TCM) sorted from PBMCs. The subset is: stem-like memory CD8 T cells (TSTEM), CCR7+ PD-1- TIGIT-. Receptors were obtained from a human donor in good health.

This clonotype counts as medium-sized by frequency. This rearrangement joins TRBV6-6 to TRBJ2-7; TCRdb names TRBD1, which stays unverified in the absence of DNA. The CDR3 has 14 amino acids. The germline gives CDR1 MNHNY, CDR2 SVGAGI (reference sequence). The CDR3 protein is CASSFGTGGYEQYF.

V usage is TRBV11-2 and J usage is TRBJ2-7; TCRdb gives TRBD2 as the D gene, but with no DNA this cannot be confirmed. Germline CDR1 reads SGHAT; CDR2 reads FQNNGV. This CDR3 comprises 13 residues. The CDR3 here is CASSRQEGFEQYF.

The chain joins TRBV6-4 to TRBJ2-3; TCRdb lists TRBD2, though no DNA is available to test this call. Germline CDR1 MRHNA, CDR2 SNTAGT. The CDR3 length is 15 residues. The CDR3 protein is CASSVLAGTTDTQYF.

The CDR3: CASSYLAGGGDEQFF. The V call is TRBV6-5, the J call TRBJ2-1; TCRdb's D call, TRBD2, is unchecked because there is no DNA. The CDR3 extends over 15 amino acids. CDR1 MNHEY and CDR2 SVGAGI come from the germline V gene.

V usage is TRBV18 and J usage is TRBJ2-1. CDR1 is KGHSH, CDR2 LQKENI, per germline. This CDR3 contains 12 residues. CDR3 sequence: CASSTQGNEQFF.

This chain joins TRBV14 and TRBJ1-1. Germline CDR1 is SGHDN and CDR2 is FVKESK. The CDR3 contains 13 residues. The CDR3 loop reads CASSLVPNTEAFF.

This CDR3 reads CASSSLDRGTEAFF. This sequence joins TRBV13 and TRBJ1-1; the TRBD1 assignment by TCRdb is unverifiable without DNA. The CDR3 consists of 14 residues. Germline-derived CDR1 and CDR2 are PRHDT and FYEKMQ (reference sequence).

The chain joins TRBV2 to TRBJ1-4; the TRBD1 assignment by TCRdb is unverifiable without DNA. The CDR3 consists of 20 residues. Germline values: CDR1 SNHLY, CDR2 FYNNEI. The CDR3 here is CASSQLYERQGSLSNEKLFF. The full variable domain, in which reference TRBV2 and TRBJ1-4 provide the parts outside the CDR3, is EPEVTQTPSHQVTQMGQEVILRCVPISNHLYFYWYRQILGQKVEFLVSFYNNEISEKSEIFDDQFSVERPDGSNFTLKIRSTKLEDSAMYFCASSQLYERQGSLSNEKLFFGSGTQLSVL.

The gene calls are TRBV4-1 and TRBJ2-7. This CDR3 contains 13 residues. CDR1 is MGHRA, CDR2 YSYEKL, per germline. This CDR3 is CASSPKDGYEQYF.

The genes are TRBV20-1 and TRBJ1-3; the TRBD1 assignment by TCRdb is unverifiable without DNA. The CDR3 runs to 14 residues. Germline V gene lookup returns CDR1 DFQATT and CDR2 SNEGSKA (reference sequence). This CDR3 reads CSASPTGTGNTIYF.

Its frequency marks this clonotype as medium-sized (0.01 to 0.1%). The CDR3 sequence is CASSESRGRHTIYF. The chain uses TRBV10-2 and TRBJ1-3. Germline V gene lookup returns CDR1 WSHSY and CDR2 SAAADI. The CDR3 is 14 residues long.

The gene calls are TRBV13 and TRBJ1-1; the TCRdb D gene call, TRBD1, has no DNA to confirm it. Germline V gives CDR1 PRHDT, CDR2 FYEKMQ (reference sequence). This CDR3 is 14 amino acids long. CDR3: CASSSDSTGVGAFF.

This clonotype registers medium-sized (0.01 to 0.1%) by frequency. This chain joins TRBV13 and TRBJ1-2; the TCRdb D gene call, TRBD1, has no DNA to confirm it. CDR1 is PRHDT, CDR2 FYEKMQ, per germline (reference sequence). This CDR3 has 15 amino acids. The CDR3 protein is CASSLAQGGFYGYTF. The full variable domain, rest sourced from reference TRBV13 and TRBJ1-2, is AAGVIQSPRHLIKEKRETATLKCYPIPRHDTVYWYQQGPGQDPQFLISFYEKMQSDKGSIPDRFSAQQFSDYHSELNMSSLELGDSALYFCASSLAQGGFYGYTFGSGTRLTVV.

This chain connects TRBV6-6 to TRBJ1-5; with no DNA, the TCRdb D assignment of TRBD1 cannot be verified. The CDR3 has 14 amino acids. CDR1 is MNHNY and CDR2 is SVGAGI in the germline V gene (reference sequence). The CDR3 region is CASSYPGGSQPQHF.

Considering frequency, this clonotype is medium-sized. The chain links TRBV29-1 to TRBJ2-2; the D call of TRBD1 rests on TCRdb alone, since no DNA is present to check it. From germline, CDR1 is SQVTM and CDR2 ANQGSEA. This CDR3 has 13 residues. CDR3: CSVVQGETGELFF.

The chain is built from TRBV6-4 and TRBJ2-3; the D call from TCRdb, TRBD2, cannot be confirmed without DNA. The length of the CDR3 is 14 residues. From germline, CDR1 is MRHNA and CDR2 SNTAGT. The CDR3 sequence is CASSDRGSTDTQYF.

The chain recombines TRBV12-3 or TRBV12-4 with TRBJ2-1; without DNA, the TCRdb call of TRBD2 cannot be checked. The CDR3 has 16 amino acids. The chain's CDR3 is CASSPEPSGGNNEQFF.

The chain links TRBV7-9 to TRBJ1-1; checking the TCRdb D call of TRBD1 is not possible without DNA. This CDR3 comprises 15 residues. Per germline, CDR1 SEHNR and CDR2 FQNEAQ (reference sequence). CDR3 loop: CASSFGQDANTEAFF. Drawing the rest from reference TRBV7-9 and TRBJ1-1, the complete variable domain is DTGVSQNPRHKITKRGQNVTFRCDPISEHNRLYWYRQTLGQGPEFLTYFQNEAQLEKSRLLSDRFSAERPKGSFSTLEIQRTEQGDSAMYLCASSFGQDANTEAFFGQGTRLTVV.

This clonotype is called medium-sized based on its frequency. The chain uses TRBV29-1 and TRBJ1-2; the D gene TCRdb calls, TRBD1, cannot be checked with no DNA. The germline V gene encodes CDR1 SQVTM and CDR2 ANQGSEA. This CDR3 has 15 amino acids. The chain's CDR3 is CSVEVPGAANYGYTF.

This chain connects TRBV12-3 or TRBV12-4 to TRBJ1-5. The CDR3 extends over 14 amino acids. The CDR3 spells CASSLITSPWPQHF.

Measured by frequency, this clonotype is large (0.1 to 1%). This sequence joins TRBV28 and TRBJ1-3; TCRdb selects TRBD1, and the lack of DNA leaves this call unchecked. CDR3 length equals 16 residues. Germline V gene data show CDR1 as MDHEN and CDR2 as SYDVKM. This CDR3 reads CASSSNVLSSGNTIYF.

This chain links TRBV5-4 with TRBJ1-1; the TCRdb call, TRBD1, lacks DNA for checking. Germline values: CDR1 SGHNT, CDR2 YYREEE (reference sequence). CDR3 length equals 15 residues. CDR3 protein: CASSLVGGAHTEAFF.

The rearrangement joins TRBV2 to TRBJ2-1; the D call from TCRdb, TRBD2, cannot be confirmed without DNA. Germline V gene sequence: CDR1 SNHLY, CDR2 FYNNEI. This CDR3 has 15 residues. The CDR3 sequence: CASRPISGGMNEQFF.

This chain uses TRBV12-3 or TRBV12-4 with TRBJ1-2; TCRdb names TRBD1, which stays unverified in the absence of DNA. The CDR3 is made up of 13 amino acids. CDR3 amino acids: CASGGIANYGYTF.

This clonotype is classed as medium-sized by frequency. The chain recombines TRBV4-2 with TRBJ2-2. Per germline, CDR1 LGHNA and CDR2 YNFKEQ. This CDR3 contains 16 residues. The CDR3 loop reads CASSQEARHNTGELFF.

The rearrangement uses TRBV20-1 and TRBJ2-2. CDR3 size: 14 residues. Germline assignment: CDR1 DFQATT and CDR2 SNEGSKA (reference sequence). The CDR3 is CSANLAANTGELFF.

This clonotype is called medium-sized based on its frequency. The chain is built from TRBV3-1 and TRBJ2-7. The CDR3 sequence is 13 residues long. Looked up from germline, CDR1 is LGHDT and CDR2 is YNNKEL (reference sequence). CDR3 loop: CASSQGVSYEQYF.

J is TRBJ1-1 and V is TRBV29-1. Germline V CDR1 and CDR2: SQVTM, ANQGSEA. The CDR3 runs to 11 residues. Here the CDR3 reads CSVYSYTEAFF. Drawing the rest from reference TRBV29-1 and TRBJ1-1, the complete variable domain is SAVISQKPSRDICQRGTSLTIQCQVDSQVTMMFWYRQQPGQSLTLIATANQGSEATYESGFVIDKFPISRPNLTFSTLTVSNMSPEDSSIYLCSVYSYTEAFFGQGTRLTVV.

By frequency, this clonotype registers medium-sized (0.01 to 0.1%). The rearrangement joins TRBV4-3 to TRBJ2-2; there is no DNA to check the TCRdb D call of TRBD1. In germline, CDR1 is LGHNA, CDR2 YSLEER. The CDR3 is 16 residues long. CDR3 loop: CASSQHWDRGTGELFF.

The J gene is TRBJ1-1, the V gene TRBV7-9; TCRdb picks TRBD1, but there is no DNA to check that call. This CDR3 is built from 17 residues. Germline CDR1 SEHNR, CDR2 FQNEAQ (reference sequence). The CDR3 here is CASSPLRTIASHTEAFF.